What follows is one TCR beta chain and its context. V lost 3 bases and J lost 0, with 16 bases in between. This CDR3 spans 16 amino acids. Germline V gene lookup returns CDR1 DFQATT and CDR2 SNEGSKA (reference sequence). The sample originates from a study of identical twins' blood T cells. TCRdb redid the calling of the 5' RACE reads with MiXCR, one entry per CDR3 protein. The sample carries 300,000 to 450,000 distinct CDR3 sequences, 28% recorded once. What was sequenced was PBMCs. The rearrangement uses TRBV20-1 and TRBJ2-3, with D perhaps matching TRBD2 (6 bases). This clonotype was sampled from a woman aged 18-49 years in good health. The CDR3 DNA is TGCAGTGCTAGGGGTCCGCTAGCGCCTAGCACAGATACGCAGTATTTT. This codes for CSARGPLAPSTDTQYF.